This T cell receptor beta chain was captured in a study of tumor-infiltrating lymphocytes in primary liver carcinoma (dated by TCRdb to the late 2010s). Background on the whole study: Hepatocellular carcinoma (four) or combined HCC and intrahepatic cholangiocarcinoma (one) was present in the five patients, who were three men and two women aged 30 to 69 years. Tumors of the five patients were stage T1-T3 N0M0 with maximum diameters of roughly 4.2 to 11 cm. Samples yielded roughly 3.5 to 7.5 million productive TCRbeta reads; read depth did not differ significantly between tissue types. Across five regions of each liver tumor, along with adjacent normal tissue and blood, the study brought together TCRbeta repertoire sequencing, expression microarrays and whole-exome sequencing. TCRbeta repertoire sequencing covered about 35 specimens from 5 patients: about 25 tumor regions, 5 adjacent noncancerous liver tissues and 5 peripheral blood samples. The 25 or so tumor region samples were profiled with Agilent mRNA microarrays so that TCRbeta repertoire diversity could be related to the local molecular phenotype. Reproducibility between technical replicate repertoires was high, with correlation coefficients above 0.95 and mean shared-clone rates roughly 0.87.

TCRbeta-specific cDNA was reverse-transcribed from approximately 500 ng total RNA using a constant-region primer and ProtoScript II reverse transcriptase. Three nested multiplex PCR rounds, following a slightly modified ARM-PCR procedure, were used to build the TCRbeta libraries. The first two PCR rounds used multiplex TRBV1-TRBV30 forward primers with a Cbeta reverse primer, each for roughly 11 cycles. A final 25-cycle PCR with Deep VentR polymerase added sample barcodes and Illumina adapters. Before sequencing, amplicons between 200 and 500 bp were purified from gel using a QIAquick gel extraction kit. An Illumina HiSeq 2500 was used to sequence the TCRbeta amplicons, generating 250-bp paired-end reads. Per the source publication's procedure: Reads were quality-trimmed with Trimmomatic v0.33, and paired reads were merged with FLASH v1.2.11 to recover full CDR3 sequences. V, D and J germline segments were assigned to the rearranged TCRbeta sequences using MiGEC v1.2.1b. VDJtools v1.0.0 computed clonotype statistics and Shannon-Wiener diversity indices. To reduce sampling bias, subsequent analyses other than the diversity analysis used only the 250 most abundant clonotypes in each sample. TCRdb passed the public sequencing reads through fastp at Q25 and MiXCR, retaining productive beta sequences. Each entry merges the rows of one CDR3 protein and shows their most common DNA and genes. The V and J calls and clone size are TCRdb's, not the authors'. The sample records 95,000 to 150,000 distinct CDR3 sequences, roughly three fifths of which are singletons. Jointly, the top ten make up around 9.3% of the sample.

Per the germline V gene (reference sequence), MNHNY is the CDR1 and SVGAGI is the CDR2. From its cysteine to its phenylalanine, the CDR3 spans 12 amino acids. The DNA shown is the 36-base CDR3, in frame from base 1. The research as a whole found: Because only the TCR beta chain was sequenced and unpaired alpha chains were not captured, true repertoire diversity is likely underestimated. Consistent with antigen-driven expansion, pairs of tumor regions showed higher repertoire overlap (mean about 36%) than either tumor-adjacent pairs (about 17%) or tumor-blood pairs (around 14%). Only about 7-24% of top clones were present in all five regions of a tumor, suggesting spatial heterogeneity of tumor-infiltrating T cells. Bulk unsorted samples precluded comparing CD4+ and CD8+ T cell repertoires. With just five or six patients in the study, the authors point out that the findings should be validated in a larger study. A significantly larger repertoire fraction was made up by the top 250 clones in tumors than in blood (p = 0.039).

Turning to this clonotype: Its antigen is still unknown. The germline gene is not matched at one end of the junction; a read error may be the cause.

Total RNA and DNA were co-extracted without cell sorting from about 19-30 mg of bulk tissue using the AllPrep DNA/RNA mini kit. Between November 2015 and 2016, roughly five patients in China with histopathologically diagnosed primary liver carcinoma had surgical resection. Patients had chronic HBV infection and were treatment-naive at sampling. Five spatially separated regions were sampled per tumor: superior, inferior, left-lateral and right-lateral poles, plus the tumor centre. Histology showed that every tumor sample contained more than 80% viable tumor cells. Pieces of fresh tumor and adjacent tissue were cut in half, with one half kept in RNAlater at -80 degrees C and the other half sent for histology.

This receptor was identified in an older woman with primary liver carcinoma and hepatitis B virus infection. Sample: liver tumor tissue from sampling region 1. In light of the paper, this sample's cell subset or site label describes: tumor region T1, superior pole. The V and J genes are TRBV6-6 and TRBJ1-5; no D gene is confidently identified. The CDR3: CASNLPNQPQHF. The nucleotides read TGTGCCAGCAACCTTCCGAATCAGCCCCAGCACTTT.